This T cell receptor beta chain was identified in a study of T cell responses to AZD1222 COVID-19 vaccine. Findings of the study overall: Within unmutated variant regions lay the reported targets of nearly half of spike-specific TCRs. Repertoires were obtained solely post-peak T cell response.

Measured with immunoSEQ multiplex PCR; TCRdb has only the in-frame clones, and not every one. The sample holds 180,000 or so clones; around 89% are singletons and the top ten take roughly 26%. V trimming: 3 bases; J trimming: 11 bases; junction bases outside the gene matches: 5. The CDR3 extends over 11 amino acids. The germline gives CDR1 GTSNPN, CDR2 SVGIG (reference sequence). Doses given second, at about 4 or about 12 weeks, were pooled. To note about this clone: Its cognate antigen is unknown.

Sequenced here: peripheral blood, sampled 28 days after the second AZD1222 dose. The TCR originated in an adult who received the AZD1222 COVID-19 vaccine. The chain is built from TRBV30 and TRBJ1-1, with 8 bases matching TRBD1. The CDR3 loop is CAWSKTGGAFF. The DNA for the CDR3 is TGTGCCTGGAGCAAAACAGGGGGTGCTTTCTTT.